This T cell receptor (beta chain) is from a study of T cell responses to AZD1222 COVID-19 vaccine. Sequencing used immunoSEQ multiplex PCR; TCRdb keeps in-frame clones, though not all of them. The table has fewer than 85,000 clones, 75% to 90% seen once. The CDR3 runs 14 residues. V lost 3 bases and J lost 2, with 9 bases in between. The germline V gene encodes CDR1 SGHRS and CDR2 YFSETQ. The J gene is TRBJ1-3, the V gene TRBV5-1, with D tentatively TRBD1 (5 bases). The source was peripheral blood, collected on day 0 of AZD1222 vaccination. The receptor was derived from an adult in good health. The CDR3 DNA reads TGCGCCAGCAGCTCCGCGGGGGCTGGAAACACCATATATTTT. It translates to CASSSAGAGNTIYF. Full variable domain (outside the CDR3, taken from reference TRBV5-1 and TRBJ1-3): KAGVTQTPRYLIKTRGQQVTLSCSPISGHRSVSWYQQTPGQGLQFLFEYFSETQRNKGNFPGRFSGRQFSNSRSEMNVSTLELGDSALYLCASSSAGAGNTIYFGEGSWLTVV.